This T cell receptor (beta chain) was sequenced in a study of blood T cell repertoires in COVID-19. About the research overall: Whether acute or convalescent, the COVID-19 samples came from the United States, Italy and Spain.

The germline CDR1 and CDR2 sequences are MNHEY and SVGAGI. J gave up 5 bases and V 11 bases, and 9 bases lay outside the gene matches. This CDR3 contains 13 residues. Sequenced by immunoSEQ multiplex PCR; TCRdb stores in-frame clones only, minus some. Among about 250,000 clones, 75% to 85% were seen once, and the ten largest hold approximately 5.7%. Specimen: peripheral blood. This chain connects TRBV6-5 to TRBJ1-5; 7 bases fit TRBD1. This receptor was obtained from a human donor in a cohort sampled during active COVID-19. This chain's CDR3 is CAVKGTDHQPQHF. CDR3 in DNA: TGTGCCGTCAAAGGGACAGACCATCAGCCCCAGCATTTT.